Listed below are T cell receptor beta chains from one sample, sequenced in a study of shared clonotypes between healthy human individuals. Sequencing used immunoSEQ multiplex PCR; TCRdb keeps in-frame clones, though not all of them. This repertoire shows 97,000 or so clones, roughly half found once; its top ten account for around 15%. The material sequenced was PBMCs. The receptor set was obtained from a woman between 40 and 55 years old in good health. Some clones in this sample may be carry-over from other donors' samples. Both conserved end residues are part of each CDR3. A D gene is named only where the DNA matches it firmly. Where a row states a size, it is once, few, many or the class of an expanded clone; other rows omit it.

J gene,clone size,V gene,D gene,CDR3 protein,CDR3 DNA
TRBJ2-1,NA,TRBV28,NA,CASSFSDEQFF,TGTGCCAGCAGTTTCTCGGATGAGCAGTTCTTC
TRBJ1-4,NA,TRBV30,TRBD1,CAWSFRGLDEKLFF,TGTGCCTGGAGTTTTAGGGGGCTGGATGAAAAACTGTTTTTT
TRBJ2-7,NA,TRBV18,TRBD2,CASSPPLAGGNEQYF,TGTGCCAGCTCACCACCACTAGCGGGAGGGAACGAGCAGTACTTC
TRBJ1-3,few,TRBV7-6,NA,CASSPRFGRGGNTIYF,TGTGCCAGCAGCCCTCGATTCGGCAGGGGAGGAAACACCATATATTTT
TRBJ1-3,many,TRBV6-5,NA,CASSPVRGRNTIYF,TGTGCCAGCAGCCCCGTCAGGGGTCGAAACACCATATATTTT
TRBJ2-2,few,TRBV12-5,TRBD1,CASGPGQGSGELFF,TGTGCTAGTGGTCCTGGACAGGGGTCCGGGGAGCTGTTTTTT
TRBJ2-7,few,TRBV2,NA,CASTSTHEQYF,TGTGCCAGCACATCTACTCACGAGCAGTACTTC
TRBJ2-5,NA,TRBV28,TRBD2,CASSALAGVRETQYF,TGTGCCAGCAGTGCCTTGGCGGGAGTTAGGGAGACCCAGTACTTC
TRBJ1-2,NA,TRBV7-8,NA,CASSLAATLGGYTF,TGTGCCAGCAGCTTAGCGGCGACCCTCGGTGGCTACACCTTC
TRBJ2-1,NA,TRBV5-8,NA,CASGSSTSRYNEQFF,TGTGCCAGCGGATCCTCTACTAGCAGGTACAATGAGCAGTTCTTC
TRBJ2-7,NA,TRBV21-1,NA,CASSTGRTGLTYEQYF,TGTGCCAGCAGCACTGGTCGGACAGGGCTAACCTACGAGCAGTACTTC